A selection of T cell receptor beta chains follows, all from one sample in a study of monozygotic twins with cystic fibrosis. Measured with immunoSEQ multiplex PCR; TCRdb has only the in-frame clones, and not every one. The data hold around 35,000 clones, with nearly 85% observed a single time. Sample: blood. Receptors originate from a girl aged 2 to 10 with cystic fibrosis. CDR3s include the opening cysteine and the closing phenylalanine or tryptophan. A D gene is named only where the DNA matches it firmly. Some rows mark clone size as missing; the rest say once, few, many or name a class of expanded clone.

J	D	size	V	CDR3	DNA
TRBJ2-7	.	.	TRBV27	CASSWTLGRSVEQYF	TGTGCCAGCAGTTGGACATTGGGCAGGTCGGTGGAGCAGTACTTC
TRBJ2-1	.	.	TRBV7-2	CASSLYRGSSLHNEQFF	TGTGCCAGCAGCTTATACCGGGGCTCCTCATTACACAATGAGCAGTTCTTC
TRBJ1-2	.	.	TRBV6-1	CASSERGVRGNYGYTF	TGTGCCAGCAGTGAGCGGGGAGTCAGGGGAAACTATGGCTACACCTTC
TRBJ1-5	TRBD1	once	TRBV19	CASTADRALNQPQHF	TGTGCCAGTACTGCTGACAGGGCCTTAAATCAGCCCCAGCATTTT
TRBJ1-5	.	.	TRBV6-1	CASSESGGLNQPQHF	TGTGCCAGCAGTGAAAGTGGGGGGCTGAATCAGCCCCAGCATTTT
TRBJ1-2	TRBD1	.	TRBV5-4	CASSSQGAWGYTF	TGTGCCAGCAGCTCGCAGGGGGCATGGGGCTACACCTTC
TRBJ1-5	TRBD1	.	TRBV27	CASSMRQGGNQPQHF	TGTGCCAGCAGTATGAGACAGGGAGGCAATCAGCCCCAGCATTTT
TRBJ2-6	.	.	TRBV5-1	CASSLMGGPGATGANVLTF	TGCGCCAGCAGCTTGATGGGGGGCCCAGGGGCTACTGGGGCCAACGTCCTGACTTTC
TRBJ2-2	TRBD2	.	TRBV30	CAWSFFRSSGNTGELFF	TGTGCCTGGAGTTTTTTCAGGTCTAGCGGAAACACCGGGGAGCTGTTTTTT
TRBJ2-3	.	.	TRBV30	CAWRGVDTQYF	TGTGCCTGGAGAGGAGTAGATACGCAGTATTTT
TRBJ1-5	.	.	TRBV19	CASSGYQGHQPQHF	TGTGCCAGTAGTGGTTACCAGGGACACCAGCCCCAGCATTTT
TRBJ2-7	.	.	TRBV7-9	CASSSIAGQGGYEQYF	TGTGCCAGCAGCTCAATTGCAGGACAGGGAGGGTACGAGCAGTACTTC
TRBJ1-1	.	.	TRBV5-1	CASSLGRGVLVNTEAFF	TGCGCCAGCAGCTTGGGGCGGGGAGTTCTTGTGAACACTGAAGCTTTCTTT
TRBJ1-1	TRBD1	once	TRBV5-1	CASSWGTGGQGANTEAFF	TGCGCCAGCAGCTGGGGTACCGGGGGACAGGGGGCGAACACTGAAGCTTTCTTT
TRBJ2-5	TRBD1	.	TRBV19	CASRPQGDKRTQYF	TGTGCCAGTAGGCCTCAGGGGGATAAAAGGACCCAGTACTTC
TRBJ2-7	TRBD1	.	TRBV5-5	CASSLASSVTGVEEYF	TGTGCCAGCAGCTTGGCATCCTCCGTGACAGGGGTTGAGGAGTACTTC
TRBJ2-1	.	.	TRBV4-2	CASSQDRGSSNEQFF	TGTGCCAGCAGCCAAGACAGGGGCAGCTCCAATGAGCAGTTCTTC
TRBJ2-1	TRBD2	.	TRBV4-3	CASSQGIAGYNEQFF	TGCGCCAGCAGCCAAGGTATAGCGGGATACAATGAGCAGTTCTTC
TRBJ1-2	.	.	TRBV27	CASRSFNYGYTF	TGTGCCAGCAGAAGTTTCAACTATGGCTACACCTTC
TRBJ1-1	.	.	TRBV19	CASSIVYPDWDTEAFF	TGTGCCAGTAGTATAGTATACCCGGACTGGGACACTGAAGCTTTCTTT
TRBJ2-2	.	.	TRBV4-2	CASSQDLPTGELFF	TGTGCCAGCAGCCAAGATCTCCCTACCGGGGAGCTGTTTTTT
TRBJ1-6	TRBD1	.	TRBV5-1	CASSEDRSGSYNSPLHF	TGCGCCAGCAGTGAGGACAGGTCGGGCTCCTATAATTCACCCCTCCACTTT
TRBJ1-4	TRBD1	.	TRBV5-4	CASSLRDRDEKLFF	TGTGCCAGCAGCCTCCGGGACAGGGATGAAAAACTGTTTTTT
TRBJ2-1	TRBD2	.	TRBV5-4	CASSLVAAGGPYNEQFF	TGTGCCAGCAGCTTGGTGGCGGCGGGGGGGCCCTACAATGAGCAGTTCTTC
TRBJ1-2	.	few	TRBV30	CAWSLGGAKGYTF	TGTGCCTGGAGTTTGGGGGGCGCTAAGGGCTACACCTTC
TRBJ2-5	.	.	TRBV29-1	CSVDVDSQETQYF	TGCAGCGTTGACGTCGACAGCCAAGAGACCCAGTACTTC
TRBJ2-3	.	.	TRBV11-1	CASSIPFGESTDTQYF	TGTGCCAGCAGCATACCCTTCGGGGAAAGCACAGATACGCAGTATTTT
TRBJ2-7	.	.	TRBV18	CASSPLARGVNYEQYF	TGTGCCAGCTCACCACTTGCCAGGGGGGTGAACTACGAGCAGTACTTC
TRBJ1-1	.	.	TRBV4-3	CASSQAGLMNTEAFF	TGCGCCAGCAGCCAAGCCGGGCTCATGAACACTGAAGCTTTCTTT
TRBJ1-5	.	.	TRBV7-2	CASSLANQPQHF	TGTGCCAGCAGCTTAGCTAATCAGCCCCAGCATTTT
TRBJ1-5	.	.	TRBV4-2	CASSQTGQSQPQHF	TGTGCCAGCAGCCAAACAGGGCAAAGTCAGCCCCAGCATTTT
TRBJ2-3	TRBD2	.	TRBV6-6	CAGKSGGITDTQYF	TGTGCCGGAAAGAGCGGGGGAATCACAGATACGCAGTATTTT
TRBJ2-1	TRBD2	once	TRBV7-2	CASSLESAGGNEQFF	TGTGCCAGCAGCTTAGAGTCGGCGGGGGGGAATGAGCAGTTCTTC
TRBJ2-3	TRBD2	few	TRBV7-6	CASTLAVSGIGDTQYF	TGTGCCAGCACTCTAGCGGTTAGCGGGATAGGAGATACGCAGTATTTT
TRBJ1-6	TRBD1	few	TRBV7-2	CASSLQGTDNSPLHF	TGTGCCAGCAGCTTACAGGGGACAGATAATTCACCCCTCCACTTT
TRBJ2-5	TRBD2	.	TRBV4-2	CASSQPGGETQYF	TGTGCCAGCAGTCAGCCGGGGGGGGAGACCCAGTACTTC
TRBJ1-3	.	few	TRBV4-1	CASSQVRLVSSGNTIYF	TGCGCCAGCAGCCAAGTGAGGTTAGTCTCTTCTGGAAACACCATATATTTT
TRBJ2-3	.	.	TRBV10-1	CASSRSTSTDTQYF	TGCGCCAGCAGCCGATCGACTAGCACAGATACGCAGTATTTT
TRBJ1-1	.	.	TRBV7-9	CASSPVGEPTEAFF	TGTGCCAGCAGCCCCGTTGGGGAGCCCACTGAAGCTTTCTTT
TRBJ1-1	TRBD1	.	TRBV7-3	CASSLRGGITEAFF	TGTGCCAGCAGCTTAAGAGGGGGCATCACTGAAGCTTTCTTT
TRBJ1-5	.	.	TRBV28	CASKFRNQPQHF	TGTGCCAGCAAATTCCGGAATCAGCCCCAGCATTTT
TRBJ2-7	TRBD1	.	TRBV4-1	CASSPTGGNSYEQYF	TGCGCCAGCAGCCCGACAGGGGGGAACTCCTACGAGCAGTACTTC
TRBJ1-2	.	.	TRBV30	CAWSVRGNYGYTF	TGTGCCTGGAGCGTACGCGGGAACTATGGCTACACCTTC
TRBJ1-4	.	.	TRBV30	CAWSGRAGTNEKLFF	TGTGCCTGGAGTGGAAGAGCAGGGACTAATGAAAAACTGTTTTTT
TRBJ1-2	TRBD1	.	TRBV9	CASSPGQGPNYGYTF	TGTGCCAGCAGCCCAGGACAGGGCCCGAACTATGGCTACACCTTC
TRBJ1-1	.	once	TRBV19	CASTARPQATTEAFF	TGTGCCAGTACCGCCAGGCCTCAGGCGACTACTGAAGCTTTCTTT
TRBJ2-7	.	.	TRBV15	CATSRDDGVWDYEQYF	TGTGCCACCAGCAGAGATGACGGGGTTTGGGACTACGAGCAGTACTTC